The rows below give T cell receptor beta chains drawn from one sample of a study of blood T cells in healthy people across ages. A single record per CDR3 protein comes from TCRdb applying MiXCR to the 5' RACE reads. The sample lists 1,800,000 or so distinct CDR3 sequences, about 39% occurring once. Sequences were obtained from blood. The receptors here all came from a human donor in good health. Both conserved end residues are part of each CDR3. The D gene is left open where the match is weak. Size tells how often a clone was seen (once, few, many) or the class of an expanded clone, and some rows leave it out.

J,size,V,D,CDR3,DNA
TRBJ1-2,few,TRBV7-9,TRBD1,CASTSNDGQGAGGYTF,TGTGCCAGCACCTCCAATGACGGACAGGGGGCAGGTGGCTACACCTTC
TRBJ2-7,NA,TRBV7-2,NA,CASRQPGQPYEQYF,TGTGCCAGCAGACAGCCGGGACAACCGTACGAGCAGTACTTC
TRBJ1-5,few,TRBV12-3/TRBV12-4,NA,CASNRGGGNQPQHF,TGTGCCAGCAACCGTGGGGGAGGCAATCAGCCCCAGCATTTT
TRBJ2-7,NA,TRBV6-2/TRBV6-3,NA,CASPPDSYEQYF,TGTGCCAGCCCCCCGGACTCCTACGAGCAGTACTTC
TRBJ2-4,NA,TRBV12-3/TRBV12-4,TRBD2,CASSLDRGGNIQYF,TGTGCCAGCAGTTTAGATCGGGGAGGGAACATTCAGTACTTC
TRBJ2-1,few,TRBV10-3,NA,CAISEGGRAYNEQFF,TGTGCCATCAGTGAAGGGGGGCGGGCATACAATGAGCAGTTCTTC
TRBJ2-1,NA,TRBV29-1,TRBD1,CSVEDTGGPNYNEQFF,TGCAGCGTTGAAGATACAGGGGGCCCAAATTACAATGAGCAGTTCTTC
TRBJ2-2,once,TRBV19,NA,CASSAWAHTGELFF,TGTGCCAGTTCAGCCTGGGCTCACACCGGGGAGCTGTTTTTT
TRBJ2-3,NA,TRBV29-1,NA,CSVLRQDTDTQYF,TGCAGCGTTTTAAGGCAGGACACAGATACGCAGTATTTT
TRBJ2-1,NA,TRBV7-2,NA,CASSTTRTTGNEQFF,TGTGCCAGCAGCACGACGAGGACTACCGGCAATGAGCAGTTCTTC
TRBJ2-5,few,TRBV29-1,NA,CSVGKGLETQYF,TGCAGCGTTGGTAAAGGGCTAGAGACCCAGTACTTC
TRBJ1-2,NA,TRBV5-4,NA,CASSLDGTGRYGYTF,TGTGCCAGCAGCTTGGACGGGACGGGGAGGTATGGCTACACCTTC
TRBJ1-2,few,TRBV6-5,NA,CASSYLSRGEDGYTF,TGTGCCAGCAGTTACCTCAGCAGGGGTGAGGATGGCTACACCTTC
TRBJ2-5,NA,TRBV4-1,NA,CASSQVNGGQETQYF,TGCGCCAGCAGCCAAGTAAACGGGGGCCAAGAGACCCAGTACTTC
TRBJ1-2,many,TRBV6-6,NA,CASSFRQAHYGYTF,TGTGCCAGCAGTTTTCGACAGGCGCACTATGGCTACACCTTC
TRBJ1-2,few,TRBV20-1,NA,CSARAGNHNYGYTF,TGCAGTGCTAGAGCCGGGAACCATAACTATGGCTACACCTTC
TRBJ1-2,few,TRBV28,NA,CASSPSLDTPNYGYTF,TGTGCCAGCAGTCCATCACTAGATACACCAAACTATGGCTACACCTTC
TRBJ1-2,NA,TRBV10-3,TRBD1,CAIRTGANYGYTF,TGTGCCATCAGAACAGGGGCTAACTATGGCTACACCTTC
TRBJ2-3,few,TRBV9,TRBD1,CASSVDRVTDTQYF,TGTGCCAGCAGCGTGGACAGGGTAACAGATACGCAGTATTTT
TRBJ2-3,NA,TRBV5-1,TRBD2,CASSLSLAGGLLTDTQYF,TGCGCCAGCAGCCTCTCGCTAGCGGGGGGCCTTCTCACAGATACGCAGTATTTT
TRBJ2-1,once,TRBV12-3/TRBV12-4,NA,CASSLRGGQRSEFF,TGTGCCAGCAGTTTAAGGGGGGGCCAAAGGTCTGAGTTCTTC
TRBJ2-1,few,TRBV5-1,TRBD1,CASSIGTDNEQFF,TGCGCCAGCAGCATCGGGACAGACAATGAGCAGTTCTTC
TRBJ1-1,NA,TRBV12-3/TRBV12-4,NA,CASRSPGPVEAFF,TGTGCCAGCAGGTCCCCAGGACCCGTTGAAGCTTTCTTT
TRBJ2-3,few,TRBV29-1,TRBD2,CSVEATGGGVGDGFADTQYF,TGCAGCGTTGAAGCGACCGGGGGGGGAGTTGGTGATGGCTTTGCAGATACGCAGTATTTT
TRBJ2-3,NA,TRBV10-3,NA,CAIGGDHTQYF,TGTGCCATCGGCGGGGATCATACGCAGTATTTT
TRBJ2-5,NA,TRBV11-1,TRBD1,CASSWTGDRRGEQYF,TGTGCCAGCAGCTGGACAGGGGACCGCAGAGGAGAGCAGTACTTC
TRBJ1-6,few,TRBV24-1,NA,CATSDGSSGSPLHF,TGTGCCACCAGTGACGGGTCGTCGGGTTCACCCCTCCACTTT
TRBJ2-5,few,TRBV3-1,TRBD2,CASSAEAGVQETQYF,TGTGCCAGCAGCGCAGAAGCGGGGGTCCAAGAGACCCAGTACTTC
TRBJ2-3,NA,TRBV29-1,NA,CSVATGWGTDTQYF,TGCAGCGTTGCTACAGGGTGGGGCACAGATACGCAGTATTTT
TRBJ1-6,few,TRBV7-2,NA,CASSLAGRGNSPLHF,TGTGCCAGCAGCTTAGCAGGCAGGGGCAACTCACCCCTCCACTTT
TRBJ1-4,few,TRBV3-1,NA,CASSQRPLGDEKLFF,TGTGCCAGCAGCCAAAGACCCTTGGGGGATGAAAAACTGTTTTTT
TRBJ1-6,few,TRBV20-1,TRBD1,CSARDRGTSSYNSPLHF,TGCAGTGCTAGGGACAGGGGGACCAGCTCCTATAATTCACCCCTCCACTTT
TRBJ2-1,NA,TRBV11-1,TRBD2,CASSLVRLAGGNEQFF,TGTGCCAGCAGCTTAGTCCGACTAGCGGGGGGCAATGAGCAGTTCTTC
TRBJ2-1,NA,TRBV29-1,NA,CSIYTGNEQFF,TGCAGCATTTACACCGGAAATGAGCAGTTCTTC
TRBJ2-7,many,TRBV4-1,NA,CASRPFPGSYEQYF,TGCGCCAGCAGACCTTTCCCAGGATCCTACGAGCAGTACTTC
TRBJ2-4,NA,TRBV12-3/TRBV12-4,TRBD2,CASRASGGAPRDIQYF,TGTGCCAGCAGGGCTAGCGGGGGGGCGCCTAGGGACATTCAGTACTTC
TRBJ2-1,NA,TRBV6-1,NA,CASKERSHNEQFF,TGTGCCAGCAAGGAGCGGAGTCACAATGAGCAGTTCTTC
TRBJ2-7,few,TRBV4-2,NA,CASSQVKLTAEQYF,TGTGCCAGCAGCCAAGTAAAACTCACGGCCGAGCAGTACTTC
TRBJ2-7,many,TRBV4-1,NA,CASSLRGTQPYEQYF,TGCGCCAGCAGCTTACGCGGGACCCAACCCTACGAGCAGTACTTC
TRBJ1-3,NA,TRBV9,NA,CASSVASPGNTIYF,TGTGCCAGCAGCGTAGCGAGCCCTGGAAACACCATATATTTT